One and the same sample provided the 31 T cell receptor beta chains below, sequenced in a study of vaccination effects on CD4 cells after COVID-19. Viral peptide pool expansion of antigen-specific CD4+ T cells preceded sequencing in the ViraFEST assay. CD4+ T cell isolation took place after 10 days of culture. The cohort was immunized with two doses of either the BNT162b2 or mRNA-1273 vaccine. Repertoires were generated with immunoSEQ multiplex PCR, while TCRdb's copy carries only in-frame clones and drops some. Altogether some 11,000 clones are present, roughly 71% being singletons, with the ten largest covering over 7%. These receptors have no known antigen. Material: CD4+ T cells from PBMCs cultured with SARS-CoV-2 spike peptides, obtained after COVID-19 vaccination. The receptors derive from a human donor who received a COVID-19 vaccine.

The table lists this clone with a few counts. This chain uses TRBV5-4 with TRBJ1-1; D is unclear. V lost 1 base and J lost 3, with 7 bases in between. The CDR3 sequence is 13 residues long. CDR1 and CDR2 (germline): SGHNT, YYREEE (reference sequence). In DNA form, the CDR3 reads TGTGCCAGCAGCTTGTCGCCGTACACTGAAGCTTTCTTT. This gives the protein CASSLSPYTEAFF.

The chain carries TRBV9 and TRBJ2-3; D remains ambiguous. There are 15 residues in the CDR3. In germline, CDR1 is SGDLS, CDR2 YYNGEE. Deletions cut 3 bases from V and 5 bases from J, with 16 bases between. DNA of the CDR3: TGTGCCAGCAGCGCAACACCGGGCCCCGGAGATACGCAGTATTTT. It codes for CASSATPGPGDTQYF. Filled out from reference TRBV9 and TRBJ2-3, the complete variable domain reads DSGVTQTPKHLITATGQRVTLRCSPRSGDLSVYWYQQSLDQGLQFLIQYYNGEERAKGNILERFSAQQFPDLHSELNLSSLELGDSALYFCASSATPGPGDTQYFGPGTRLTVL.

The V call is TRBV19, the J call TRBJ2-5; 7 bases align to TRBD2. Germline CDR1 and CDR2: LNHDA and SQIVND (reference sequence). Trimming cost V 3 bases and J 5 bases; bases outside gene matches: 9. This CDR3 has 15 residues. The CDR3 bases are TGTGCCAGTAGTATGATTGGCAGGGAGGGTGAGACCCAGTACTTC. This encodes CASSMIGREGETQYF.

The rearrangement links TRBV2 to TRBJ2-3; TRBD2 matches at 7 bases. Germline values: CDR1 SNHLY, CDR2 FYNNEI. V shed 6 bases and J 6 bases; nucleotides not matched to a gene: 3. There are 12 residues in the CDR3. The CDR3 here is CASSLGGDTQYF. CDR3 DNA sequence: TGTGCCAGCAGCCTGGGGGGGGATACGCAGTATTTT.

CDR3 amino acids: CASRQGAQPQHF. The CDR3 DNA reads as TGTGCCAGCAGACAGGGAGCTCAGCCCCAGCATTTT. The rearrangement links TRBV28 to TRBJ1-5, with D maybe TRBD1 (6 bases). Germline V gives CDR1 MDHEN, CDR2 SYDVKM. With 6 bases removed from V and 6 bases from J, the gap between germline ends came to 9 bases. CDR3 length: 12 amino acids.

The V gene is TRBV11-2, the J gene TRBJ1-1; D possibly corresponds to TRBD1 (5 bases). Germline V gene sequence: CDR1 SGHAT, CDR2 FQNNGV. V lost 1 base to trimming and J lost 1 base, with 19 bases between them. This CDR3 is 18 amino acids long. The DNA of the CDR3 is TGTGCCAGCAGCTTAGTTAATAAGAGGGGACTCTCGAACACTGAAGCTTTCTTT. It encodes CASSLVNKRGLSNTEAFF.

This clone was recorded once. The chain combines TRBV6-5 with TRBJ2-7; 7 nucleotides agree with TRBD2. Germline CDR1 and CDR2: MNHEY and SVGAGI. V lost 6 bases, J lost 3 bases, and 8 bases stayed unmatched. This CDR3 comprises 14 residues. CDR3 nucleotides: TGTGCCAGCAGGACGGGGGGTTCAGGCTACGAGCAGTACTTC. Translation gives CASRTGGSGYEQYF.

The chain carries TRBV30 and TRBJ1-2; the D is unclear. Trimming took off 3 bases at V and 8 bases at J, with 22 bases between the two ends. Germline values: CDR1 GTSNPN, CDR2 SVGIG (reference sequence). CDR3 length equals 15 residues. In DNA form, the CDR3 reads TGTGCCTGGAGCGGACGGACGAGGGTGGGAGGAGGCTACACCTTC. The encoded protein is CAWSGRTRVGGGYTF.

The chain joins TRBV28 to TRBJ1-1, with D perhaps matching TRBD1 (5 bases). The germline V gene encodes CDR1 MDHEN and CDR2 SYDVKM. CDR3 length: 14 residues. V lost 8 bases and J 4 bases, leaving 17 bases between the germline ends. CDR3 nucleotide sequence: TGTGCCAGCCTCTCTGGTGTGGGGGGCACTGAAGCTTTCTTT. The encoded protein is CASLSGVGGTEAFF.

V is TRBV7-8 and J is TRBJ1-1, with D hard to call. Germline V CDR1 and CDR2: SGHVS, FQNEAQ. This CDR3 comprises 11 residues. Trimming removed 3 bases at V and 10 bases at J, with 9 bases between. CDR3 residues: CASSLGRVAFF. The CDR3 DNA is TGTGCCAGCAGCTTGGGTCGGGTAGCTTTCTTT.

V gene TRBV9 combines with J gene TRBJ2-2; 8 bases align to TRBD1. Looked up from germline, CDR1 is SGDLS and CDR2 is YYNGEE. Unmatched junction bases numbered 8, after V lost 4 bases and J lost 0 bases. CDR3 length: 17 amino acids. CDR3 residues: CASSSRRGRANTGELFF. The CDR3 DNA reads TGTGCCAGCAGCTCACGCAGGGGGCGGGCGAACACCGGGGAGCTGTTTTTT. The full variable domain, with the rest looked up from reference TRBV9 and TRBJ2-2, is DSGVTQTPKHLITATGQRVTLRCSPRSGDLSVYWYQQSLDQGLQFLIQYYNGEERAKGNILERFSAQQFPDLHSELNLSSLELGDSALYFCASSSRRGRANTGELFFGEGSRLTVL.

The sample holds a few counts of this clone. The rearrangement links TRBV2 to TRBJ1-6; weak D call: TRBD1 (6 bases). The germline V and J ends were trimmed by 10 bases and 8 bases, with 21 bases remaining between them. Germline lookup yields CDR1 SNHLY and CDR2 FYNNEI. The CDR3 runs 15 residues. The CDR3 sequence: CATAQGGTVHSPLHF. The CDR3 DNA is TGTGCCACCGCCCAAGGGGGGACCGTGCATTCACCCCTCCACTTT. The full variable domain, completed using reference TRBV2 and TRBJ1-6, is EPEVTQTPSHQVTQMGQEVILRCVPISNHLYFYWYRQILGQKVEFLVSFYNNEISEKSEIFDDQFSVERPDGSNFTLKIRSTKLEDSAMYFCATAQGGTVHSPLHFGNGTRLTVT.

The chain carries TRBV19 and TRBJ2-3; D may be TRBD1 or TRBD2 (6 bases each). The CDR3 is made up of 14 amino acids. V lost 10 bases to trimming and J lost 4 bases, with 18 bases between them. The germline CDR1 and CDR2 sequences are LNHDA and SQIVND (reference sequence). Here the CDR3 reads CATSRGPKSDTQYF. The CDR3 DNA reads as TGTGCCACCTCTCGGGGGCCCAAATCAGATACGCAGTATTTT.

The rearrangement links TRBV27 to TRBJ1-3, with 7 bases fitting TRBD1. There are 15 residues in the CDR3. In germline, CDR1 is MNHEY, CDR2 SMNVEV (reference sequence). V was clipped by 5 bases and J by 3 bases; unmatched bases: 7. The CDR3 reads CASSLTGFGGNTIYF. CDR3 bases: TGTGCCAGCAGTCTGACAGGGTTTGGTGGAAACACCATATATTTT.

This chain's CDR3 is CASSQDLGGTYSYEQYF. The CDR3 coding sequence is TGTGCCAGCAGCCAAGATCTAGGAGGGACCTACTCCTACGAGCAGTACTTC. The chain couples TRBV3-1 (or the pseudogene TRBV3-2) to TRBJ2-7; tentative D call: TRBD2 (6 bases). V was pared by 0 bases and J by 0 bases, with 15 bases between. The CDR3 sequence is 17 residues long. Germline V gives CDR1 LGHDT, CDR2 YNNKEL (reference sequence).

The CDR3 nucleotides are TGCGCCAGCAGTCCTCAGAGGGGGGGGACAGGGGCCTACGAGCAGTACTTC. Protein product: CASSPQRGGTGAYEQYF. This chain uses TRBV23-1 with TRBJ2-7; 10 bases align to TRBD1. TRBV23-1 is labeled an ORF, and its function is uncertain. Trimming at V came to 4 bases and at J to 2 bases, leaving 11 bases not matched to a gene. CDR3 length: 17 amino acids.

The chain joins TRBV5-5 to TRBJ1-2; D gene ambiguous. CDR1 is SGHKS and CDR2 is YYEKEE in the germline V gene (reference sequence). The CDR3 sequence is 16 residues long. V lost 0 bases to trimming and J lost 0 bases, with 12 bases between them. The CDR3 nucleotides read TGTGCCAGCAGCTTGGGGCCCCGTAGAGCTAACTATGGCTACACCTTC. Its translation is CASSLGPRRANYGYTF.

This clone was counted once. The rearrangement uses TRBV7-3 and TRBJ2-3; TRBD2 agrees at 9 bases. The V segment lost 5 bases and the J segment 6 bases; nucleotides outside the gene matches: 9. CDR3 length: 15 amino acids. Per the germline V gene, CDR1 is SGHTA and CDR2 is FQGTGA. The CDR3 DNA reads as TGTGCCAGCAGCCCCGGGGGACTAGCTCGTGATACGCAGTATTTT. It translates to CASSPGGLARDTQYF.

This chain joins TRBV6-5 and TRBJ1-2, with 10 bases fitting TRBD1. There are 14 residues in the CDR3. Trimming took 7 bases from V and 2 from J; bases not matched to a gene: 4. Germline V gene data show CDR1 as MNHEY and CDR2 as SVGAGI. CDR3 coding DNA: TGTGCCAGCACCCGACAGGGGGCCAACTATGGCTACACCTTC. This translates into CASTRQGANYGYTF.

The chain carries TRBV4-1 and TRBJ2-1; TRBD1 might be the D (6 bases). V was trimmed by 0 bases and J by 2 bases, leaving 11 bases between them. Germline V gene sequence: CDR1 MGHRA, CDR2 YSYEKL. This CDR3 has 16 residues. CDR3 residues: CASSQDIGTPYNEQFF. CDR3 DNA: TGCGCCAGCAGCCAAGATATTGGGACACCCTACAATGAGCAGTTCTTC.

V is TRBV30 and J is TRBJ2-7; D might be TRBD1 (5 bases). Per the germline V gene, CDR1 is GTSNPN and CDR2 is SVGIG (reference sequence). The V end was cut by 2 bases, the J end by 1 base, with 12 bases between. The CDR3 extends over 14 amino acids. The CDR3 nucleotides read TGTGCCTGGAGTAGGGGCGGAAAGTCCTACGAGCAGTACTTC. Translating gives CAWSRGGKSYEQYF.

The chain employs TRBV30 and TRBJ2-3, with 12 nucleotides matching TRBD2. J gave up 1 base and V 0 bases, and 5 bases lay outside the gene matches. The germline CDR1 and CDR2 sequences are GTSNPN and SVGIG (reference sequence). This CDR3 is 17 amino acids long. CDR3 in amino acids: CAWSVRRTSGGTDTQYF. The CDR3 coding sequence is TGTGCCTGGAGTGTACGCCGGACTAGCGGGGGCACAGATACGCAGTATTTT.

The chain links TRBV5-4 to TRBJ1-1; 7 nucleotides agree with TRBD1. The CDR3 consists of 15 residues. Germline lookup yields CDR1 SGHNT and CDR2 YYREEE (reference sequence). The V and J ends lost 4 bases and 5 bases, in that order; junction bases with no gene match: 11. The chain's CDR3 is CASSPKTGKNTEAFF. CDR3 bases: TGTGCCAGCAGCCCTAAGACAGGGAAAAATACTGAAGCTTTCTTT.

This clone is labeled as large (0.1 to 1%). The chain couples TRBV6-5 to TRBJ2-1, with 10 bases matching TRBD1. The CDR3 totals 14 residues. Trimming took 7 bases from V and 8 from J; bases not matched to a gene: 8. Per germline, CDR1 MNHEY and CDR2 SVGAGI. The CDR3 bases are TGTGCCAGCAACCGGGACAGGGGAATGGATGAGCAGTTCTTC. Translated: CASNRDRGMDEQFF.

This clone was seen only once. The chain uses TRBV29-1 and TRBJ2-3, with TRBD2 identical over 8 bases. Germline CDR1 and CDR2: SQVTM and ANQGSEA. The V segment lost 3 bases and the J segment 6 bases; nucleotides outside the gene matches: 17. CDR3 length equals 17 residues. The CDR3 loop reads CSVDGRGSGSLADTQYF. The CDR3, as DNA: TGCAGCGTTGACGGCCGGGGGAGCGGGAGTTTGGCCGATACGCAGTATTTT.

This sequence joins TRBV25-1 and TRBJ1-1, with TRBD1 as a possible D gene (6 bases). The CDR3 totals 14 residues. V was shortened by 4 bases and J by 8 bases, with 17 bases between the two germline ends. Looked up from germline, CDR1 is MGHDK and CDR2 is SYGVNS. For the CDR3, the DNA is TGTGCCAGCAGTGCGGGGTACGACGGGACAGAAGCTTTCTTT. Amino acid sequence: CASSAGYDGTEAFF. The full variable domain, in which reference TRBV25-1 and TRBJ1-1 provide the parts outside the CDR3, is EADIYQTPRYLVIGTGKKITLECSQTMGHDKMYWYQQDPGMELHLIHYSYGVNSTEKGDLSSESTVSRIRTEHFPLTLESARPSHTSQYLCASSAGYDGTEAFFGQGTRLTVV.

The chain is built from TRBV6-6 and TRBJ1-2; 7 bases fit TRBD1. This CDR3 has 15 residues. V shed 2 bases, J shed 8 bases, and the junction held 11 bases outside the gene matches. Germline CDR1 is MNHNY and CDR2 is SVGAGI (reference sequence). The CDR3 loop reads CASSYGFGQAAGYTF. CDR3 in DNA: TGTGCCAGCAGTTACGGTTTTGGACAGGCAGCCGGCTACACCTTC.

The V gene is TRBV6-6, the J gene TRBJ1-1; maybe TRBD1 (5 bases). Germline V gene lookup returns CDR1 MNHNY and CDR2 SVGAGI (reference sequence). Trimming removed 2 bases at V and 1 base at J, with 8 bases between. The CDR3 runs 14 residues. The CDR3 is CASSYPRGNTEAFF. The CDR3 DNA reads TGTGCCAGCAGTTACCCAAGGGGGAACACTGAAGCTTTCTTT.

As regards this clone: The junction departs from germline at one end; a sequencing error may be responsible. J is TRBJ2-7 and V is TRBV6-6, with 12 bases lining up with TRBD2. The CDR3 sequence is 13 residues long. Germline V CDR1 and CDR2: MNHNY, SVGAGI (reference sequence). CDR3 nucleotide sequence: TGTGCCAGCAGCCAGGGACTAGCGGGCCCCGGTCGCTTC. It specifies CASSQGLAGPGRF.

As DNA, the CDR3 is TGTGCCAGCAGCTTAGCGAGCCAGTCTGGGGCCAACGTCCTGACTTTC. Amino acids: CASSLASQSGANVLTF. The chain uses TRBV7-9 and TRBJ2-6; D uncertain. Trimming removed 0 bases at V and 1 base at J, with 7 bases between. CDR1 and CDR2 (germline): SEHNR, FQNEAQ (reference sequence). The CDR3 totals 16 residues.

The CDR3 DNA sequence: TGTGCCAGCAGTTCCGGGGGACAGGGGGGGAACACTGAAGCTTTCTTT. Its translation is CASSSGGQGGNTEAFF. This rearrangement joins TRBV28 to TRBJ1-1; 11 bases match TRBD1. The CDR3 runs 16 residues. Losses at the gene ends were 4 bases for V and 1 base for J; bases not matched to a gene: 5. Germline CDR1 is MDHEN and CDR2 is SYDVKM.